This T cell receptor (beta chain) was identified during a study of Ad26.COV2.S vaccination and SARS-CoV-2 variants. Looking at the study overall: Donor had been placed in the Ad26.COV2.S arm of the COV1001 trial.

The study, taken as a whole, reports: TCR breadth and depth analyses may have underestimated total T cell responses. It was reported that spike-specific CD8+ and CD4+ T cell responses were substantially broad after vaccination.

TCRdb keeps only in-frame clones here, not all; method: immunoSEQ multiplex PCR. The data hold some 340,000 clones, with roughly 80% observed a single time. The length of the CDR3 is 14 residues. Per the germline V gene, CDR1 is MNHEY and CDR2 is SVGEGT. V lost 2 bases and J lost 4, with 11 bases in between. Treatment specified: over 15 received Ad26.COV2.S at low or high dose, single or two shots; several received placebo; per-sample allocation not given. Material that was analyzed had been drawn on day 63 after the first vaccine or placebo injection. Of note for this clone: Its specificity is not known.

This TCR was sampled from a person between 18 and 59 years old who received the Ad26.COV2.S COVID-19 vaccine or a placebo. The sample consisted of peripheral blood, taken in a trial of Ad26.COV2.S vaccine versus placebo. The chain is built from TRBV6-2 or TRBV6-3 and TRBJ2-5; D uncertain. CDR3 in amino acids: CASSYLSPLETQYF. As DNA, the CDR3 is TGTGCCAGCAGTTACCTGTCACCTTTAGAGACCCAGTACTTC.